This T cell receptor (beta chain) stems from a study of T cells in Graves' hyperthyroidism and ophthalmopathy. Study-wide points: Most thyroid clonotypes expanded above 0.001 were also detected in blood. Ophthalmopathy and stable hyperthyroidism were told apart by a 13 V-J model.

As regards this clonotype: As yet, its antigen is unknown. The final CDR3 position lacks the conserved phenylalanine or tryptophan, pointing to a likely read error.

Amplification of TCR beta CDR3 regions was performed using RNA transcripts as template. The study used the HTBI primer set for a first-round RT-PCR of the TCR CDR3. MiXCR was run by TCRdb on the multiplex PCR reads, yielding one entry per CDR3 protein. Among hundreds of thousands of distinct CDR3 sequences listed, 45% were seen once. Diagnosis relied on clinical symptoms, serum thyroxine and TRAb, thyroid ultrasound and orbital computed tomography. This CDR3 is built from 17 residues. After removal of 1 base from V and 2 bases from J, the junction contained 9 bases not matched to a gene. In germline, CDR1 is SGHVS, CDR2 FNYEAQ.

The sample comprised peripheral blood or thyroid tissue (not recorded which). The V gene is TRBV7-6, the J gene TRBJ2-7, with 9 nucleotides matching TRBD1. The TCR comes from an adult man with Graves' disease, either hyperthyroidism or ophthalmopathy (not recorded which). CDR3 nucleotide sequence: TGTGCCAGCAGCTTAGGAGGGACAGGGATCGGCGCCTACGAGCAGTACTGC. This encodes CASSLGGTGIGAYEQYC.